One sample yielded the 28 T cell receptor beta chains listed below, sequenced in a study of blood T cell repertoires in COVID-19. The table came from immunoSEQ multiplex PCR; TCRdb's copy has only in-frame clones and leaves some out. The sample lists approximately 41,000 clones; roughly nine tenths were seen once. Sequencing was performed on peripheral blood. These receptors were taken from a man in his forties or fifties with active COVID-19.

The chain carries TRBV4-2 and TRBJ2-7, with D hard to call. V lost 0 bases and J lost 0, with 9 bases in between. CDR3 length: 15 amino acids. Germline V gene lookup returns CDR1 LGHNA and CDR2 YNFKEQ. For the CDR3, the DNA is TGTGCCAGCAGCCAAGATGAGGCGAACTCCTACGAGCAGTACTTC. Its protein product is CASSQDEANSYEQYF.

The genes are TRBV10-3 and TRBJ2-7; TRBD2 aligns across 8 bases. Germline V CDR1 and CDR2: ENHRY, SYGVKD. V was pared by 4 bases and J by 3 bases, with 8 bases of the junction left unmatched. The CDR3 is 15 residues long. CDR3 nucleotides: TGTGCCATCAGTGGGACCGGGACTAGACACTACGAGCAGTACTTC. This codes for CAISGTGTRHYEQYF.

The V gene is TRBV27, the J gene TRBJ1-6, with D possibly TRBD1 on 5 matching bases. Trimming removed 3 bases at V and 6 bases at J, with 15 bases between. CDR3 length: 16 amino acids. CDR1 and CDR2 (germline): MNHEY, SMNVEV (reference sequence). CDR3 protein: CASSFLLRDRNSPLHF. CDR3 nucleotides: TGTGCCAGCAGTTTTTTACTCAGGGATCGTAATTCACCCCTCCACTTT.

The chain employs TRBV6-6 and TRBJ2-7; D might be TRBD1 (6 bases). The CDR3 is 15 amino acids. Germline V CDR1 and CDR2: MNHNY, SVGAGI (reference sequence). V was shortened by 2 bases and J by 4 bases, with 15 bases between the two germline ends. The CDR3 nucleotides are TGTGCCAGCAGTTACGTGACAGGCGGGTCGTACGAGCAGTACTTC. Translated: CASSYVTGGSYEQYF.

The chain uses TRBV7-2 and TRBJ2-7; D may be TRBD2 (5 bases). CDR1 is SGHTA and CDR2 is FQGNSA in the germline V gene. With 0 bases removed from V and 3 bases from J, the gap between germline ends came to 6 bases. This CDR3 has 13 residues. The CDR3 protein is CASSLATIYEQYF. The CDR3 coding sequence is TGTGCCAGCAGCTTAGCGACTATCTACGAGCAGTACTTC.

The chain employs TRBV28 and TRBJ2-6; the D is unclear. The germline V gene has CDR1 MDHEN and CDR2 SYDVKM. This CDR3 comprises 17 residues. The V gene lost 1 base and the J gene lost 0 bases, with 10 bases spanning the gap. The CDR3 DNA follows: TGTGCCAGCAGTTTATTCGGTGATTACTCTGGGGCCAACGTCCTGACTTTC. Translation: CASSLFGDYSGANVLTF.

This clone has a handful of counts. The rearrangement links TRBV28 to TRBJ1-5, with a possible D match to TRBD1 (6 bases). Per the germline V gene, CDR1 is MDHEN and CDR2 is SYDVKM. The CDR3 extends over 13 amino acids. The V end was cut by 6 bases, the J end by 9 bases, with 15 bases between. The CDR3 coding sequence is TGTGCCAGCAGCCCCGGACAGCCCGGGCCCCAGCATTTT. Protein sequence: CASSPGQPGPQHF.

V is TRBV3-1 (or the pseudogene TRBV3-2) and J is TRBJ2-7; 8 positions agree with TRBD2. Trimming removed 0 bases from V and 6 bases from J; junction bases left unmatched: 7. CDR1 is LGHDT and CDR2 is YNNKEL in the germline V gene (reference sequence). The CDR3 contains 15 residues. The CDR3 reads CASSQDAGREVEQYF. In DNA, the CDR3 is TGTGCCAGCAGCCAAGACGCGGGGCGGGAGGTCGAGCAGTACTTC.

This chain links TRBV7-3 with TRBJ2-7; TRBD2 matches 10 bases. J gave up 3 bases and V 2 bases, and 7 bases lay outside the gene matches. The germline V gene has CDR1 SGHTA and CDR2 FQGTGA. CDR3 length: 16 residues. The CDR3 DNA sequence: TGTGCCAGCAGCTTAGTCGGGACTAGCGCTCACTACGAGCAGTACTTC. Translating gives CASSLVGTSAHYEQYF.

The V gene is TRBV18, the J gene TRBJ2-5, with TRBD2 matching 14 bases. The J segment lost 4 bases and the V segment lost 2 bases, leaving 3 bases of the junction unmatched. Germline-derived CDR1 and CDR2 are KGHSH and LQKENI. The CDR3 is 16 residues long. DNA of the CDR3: TGTGCCAGCTCACCATACGGGACTAGCGGGGGAGAGACCCAGTACTTC. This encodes CASSPYGTSGGETQYF.

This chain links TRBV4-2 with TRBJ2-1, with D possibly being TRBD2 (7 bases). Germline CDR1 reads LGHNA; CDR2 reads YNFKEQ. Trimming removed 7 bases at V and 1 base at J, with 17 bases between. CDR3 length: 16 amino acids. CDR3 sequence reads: CASTSTGRGSYNEQFF. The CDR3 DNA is TGTGCCAGCACCTCAACAGGGCGGGGGTCCTACAATGAGCAGTTCTTC.

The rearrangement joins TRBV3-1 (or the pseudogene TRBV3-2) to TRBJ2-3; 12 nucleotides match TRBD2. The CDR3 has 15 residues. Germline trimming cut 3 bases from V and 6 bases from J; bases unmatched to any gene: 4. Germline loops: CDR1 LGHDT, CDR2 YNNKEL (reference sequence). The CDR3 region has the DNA TGTGCCAGCAGCCATCTGACTAGCGGGAGTGATACGCAGTATTTT. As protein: CASSHLTSGSDTQYF.

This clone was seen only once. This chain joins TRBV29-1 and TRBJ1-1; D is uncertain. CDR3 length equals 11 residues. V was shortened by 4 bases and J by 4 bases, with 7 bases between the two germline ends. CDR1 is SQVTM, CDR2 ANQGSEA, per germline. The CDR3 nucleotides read TGCAGCGTTGTCCTCCCCACTGAAGCTTTCTTT. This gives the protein CSVVLPTEAFF.

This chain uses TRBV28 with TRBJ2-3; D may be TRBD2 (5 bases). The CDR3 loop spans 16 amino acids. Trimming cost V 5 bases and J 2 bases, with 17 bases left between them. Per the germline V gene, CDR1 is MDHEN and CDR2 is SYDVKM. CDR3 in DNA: TGTGCCAGCAGTCCCTCCTTCGCGGGCCCCACAGATACGCAGTATTTT. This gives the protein CASSPSFAGPTDTQYF. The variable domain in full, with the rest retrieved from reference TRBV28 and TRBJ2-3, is DVKVTQSSRYLVKRTGEKVFLECVQDMDHENMFWYRQDPGLGLRLIYFSYDVKMKEKGDIPEGYSVSREKKERFSLILESASTNQTSMYLCASSPSFAGPTDTQYFGPGTRLTVL.

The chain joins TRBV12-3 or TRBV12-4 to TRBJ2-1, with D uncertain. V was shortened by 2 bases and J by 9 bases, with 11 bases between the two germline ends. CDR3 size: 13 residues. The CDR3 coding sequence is TGTGCCAGCAGTTTAAGCCGATGGAGTGAGCAGTTCTTC. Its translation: CASSLSRWSEQFF.

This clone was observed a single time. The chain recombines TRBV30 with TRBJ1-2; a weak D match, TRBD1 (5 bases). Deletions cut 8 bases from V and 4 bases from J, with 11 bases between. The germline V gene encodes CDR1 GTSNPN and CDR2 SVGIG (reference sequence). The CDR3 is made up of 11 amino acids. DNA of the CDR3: TGTGCCCATGGGGGGTTCTATGGCTACACCTTC. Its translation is CAHGGFYGYTF.

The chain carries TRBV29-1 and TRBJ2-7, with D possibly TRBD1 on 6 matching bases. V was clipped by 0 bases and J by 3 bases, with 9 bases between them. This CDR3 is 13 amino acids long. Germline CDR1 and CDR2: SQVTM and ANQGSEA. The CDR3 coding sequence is TGCAGCGTTGAAGATGAACAGGGCTACGAGCAGTACTTC. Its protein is CSVEDEQGYEQYF.

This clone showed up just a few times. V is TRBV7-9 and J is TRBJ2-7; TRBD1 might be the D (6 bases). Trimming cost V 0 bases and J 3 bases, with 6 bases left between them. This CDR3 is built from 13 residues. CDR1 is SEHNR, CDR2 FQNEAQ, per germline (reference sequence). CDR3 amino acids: CASSLAGGYEQYF. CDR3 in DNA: TGTGCCAGCAGCTTAGCAGGGGGCTACGAGCAGTACTTC.

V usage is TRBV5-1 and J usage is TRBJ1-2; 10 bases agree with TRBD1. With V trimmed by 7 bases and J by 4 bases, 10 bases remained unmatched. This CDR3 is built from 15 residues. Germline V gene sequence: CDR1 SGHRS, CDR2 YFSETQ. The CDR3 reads CASSPRDRGGYGYTF. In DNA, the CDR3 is TGCGCCAGCTCCCCCCGGGACAGGGGTGGCTATGGCTACACCTTC.

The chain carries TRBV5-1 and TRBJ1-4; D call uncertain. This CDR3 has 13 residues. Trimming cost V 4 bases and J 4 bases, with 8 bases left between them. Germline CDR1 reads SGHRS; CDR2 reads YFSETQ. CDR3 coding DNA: TGCGCCAGCAGCCGGGTCGTTAATGAAAAACTGTTTTTT. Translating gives CASSRVVNEKLFF. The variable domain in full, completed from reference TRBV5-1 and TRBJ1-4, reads KAGVTQTPRYLIKTRGQQVTLSCSPISGHRSVSWYQQTPGQGLQFLFEYFSETQRNKGNFPGRFSGRQFSNSRSEMNVSTLELGDSALYLCASSRVVNEKLFFGSGTQLSVL.

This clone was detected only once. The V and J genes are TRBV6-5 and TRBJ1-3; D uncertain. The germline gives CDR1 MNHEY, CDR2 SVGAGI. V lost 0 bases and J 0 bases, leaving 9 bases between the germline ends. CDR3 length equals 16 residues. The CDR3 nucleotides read TGTGCCAGCAGTTACTCGTTGGGAGTCTCTGGAAACACCATATATTTT. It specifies CASSYSLGVSGNTIYF.

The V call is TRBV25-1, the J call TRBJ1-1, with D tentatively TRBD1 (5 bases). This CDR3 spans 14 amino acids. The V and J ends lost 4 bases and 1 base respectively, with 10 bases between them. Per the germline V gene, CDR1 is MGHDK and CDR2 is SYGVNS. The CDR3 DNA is TGTGCCAGCAGTGGGGGGGTGAGGAACACTGAAGCTTTCTTT. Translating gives CASSGGVRNTEAFF.

The CDR3 sequence is CSVEDLAVRTQYF. CDR3 nucleotide sequence: TGCAGCGTTGAAGATCTAGCGGTCCGGACCCAGTACTTC. The V call is TRBV29-1, the J call TRBJ2-5; 7 bases are shared with TRBD2. CDR3 size: 13 residues. V was pared by 0 bases and J by 7 bases, with 5 bases of the junction left unmatched. Germline V gives CDR1 SQVTM, CDR2 ANQGSEA.

The CDR3 reads CASSLQGIGELFF. CDR3 sequence (DNA): TGTGCCAGCAGCCTTCAGGGGATCGGGGAGCTGTTTTTT. The chain couples TRBV12-3 or TRBV12-4 to TRBJ2-2, with D possibly TRBD1 on 6 matching bases. The V gene lost 6 bases and the J gene lost 7 bases, with 12 bases spanning the gap. CDR3 size: 13 residues.

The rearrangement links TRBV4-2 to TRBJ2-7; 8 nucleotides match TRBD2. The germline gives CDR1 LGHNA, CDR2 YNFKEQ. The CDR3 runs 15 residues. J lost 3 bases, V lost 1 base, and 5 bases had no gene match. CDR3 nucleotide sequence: TGTGCCAGCAGCCAAGGTACGGCGGGGGGCTACGAGCAGTACTTC. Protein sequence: CASSQGTAGGYEQYF.

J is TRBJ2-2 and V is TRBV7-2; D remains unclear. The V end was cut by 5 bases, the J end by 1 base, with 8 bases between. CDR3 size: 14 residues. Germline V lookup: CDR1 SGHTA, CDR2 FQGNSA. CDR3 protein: CASSQDLNTGELFF. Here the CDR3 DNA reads TGTGCCAGCAGCCAAGACTTGAACACCGGGGAGCTGTTTTTT.

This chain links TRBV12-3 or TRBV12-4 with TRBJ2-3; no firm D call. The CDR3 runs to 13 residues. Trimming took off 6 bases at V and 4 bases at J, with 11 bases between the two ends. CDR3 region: CASSLLKADTQYF. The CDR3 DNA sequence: TGTGCCAGCAGCCTCCTAAAAGCAGATACGCAGTATTTT.

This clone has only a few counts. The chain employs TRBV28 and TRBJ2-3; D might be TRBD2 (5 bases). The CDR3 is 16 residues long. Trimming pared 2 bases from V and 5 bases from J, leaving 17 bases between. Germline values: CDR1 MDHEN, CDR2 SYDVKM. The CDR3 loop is CASSLDQKRYRDTQYF. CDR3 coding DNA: TGTGCCAGCAGTTTAGATCAGAAGCGGTATAGAGATACGCAGTATTTT.